The entry below describes one T cell receptor (beta chain). The antigen is unknown. Trimming took off 4 bases at V and 4 bases at J, with 18 bases between the two ends. Germline V CDR1 and CDR2: SGHRS, YFSETQ. There are 15 residues in the CDR3. The sample belongs to a study of vaccination effects on CD4 cells after COVID-19. The protocol was immunoSEQ multiplex PCR, while the TCRdb copy is restricted to in-frame clones and leaves out a portion. The table has about 68,000 clones, 80% seen once. Sequencing followed a ViraFEST assay step that expanded antigen-specific CD4+ T cells with viral peptide pools. Cultured cells yielded isolated CD4+ T cells after about ten days. None of these healthy vaccinees had been infected with SARS-CoV-2 before vaccination.

The TCR was taken from a human donor who received a COVID-19 vaccine. The sample was CD4+ T cells from PBMCs cultured with SARS-CoV-2 spike peptides, taken before COVID-19 vaccination. This chain links TRBV5-1 with TRBJ2-7, with D possibly being TRBD2 (6 bases). CDR3 DNA sequence: TGCGCCAGCAGCCTCCTCCCCCAGGGAGGATACGAGCAGTACGTC. The encoded protein is CASSLLPQGGYEQYV.